The clone carrying this T cell receptor beta chain showed up many times. Its antigen is undetermined. In germline, CDR1 is MNHEY, CDR2 SVGAGI. This CDR3 is 17 amino acids long. V lost 0 bases and J lost 4, with 18 bases in between. RNA served as the template for amplifying TCR beta CDR3 regions. Amplification began with first-round RT-PCR using HTBI primers, then second-round multiplex PCR was performed. TCRdb passed the multiplex PCR reads through MiXCR, listing each CDR3 protein once. This sample has 680,000 or so distinct CDR3 sequences, with 22% found just once. Hyperthyroidism in these 18- to 65-year-old patients was newly diagnosed, lasting under 2 months. As the starting material, roughly 10 ml of fresh peripheral blood yielded the PBMCs. The sample is drawn from a study of Graves' ophthalmopathy and Graves' hyperthyroidism. Turning to the study itself: Before any treatment, peripheral blood was taken at the initial diagnosis. Study-level findings and limits: Ophthalmopathy progression was predicted with about 67% sensitivity and approximately 72% specificity.

The clonotype was recovered from a woman between 18 and 29 years old with stable Graves' hyperthyroidism. Some clones in this sample may be carry-over from other donors' samples. The chain has TRBV6-5 and TRBJ2-5, with D possibly matching TRBD1 (6 bases). Sequencing was done on a sample of peripheral blood. Here the CDR3 DNA reads TGTGCCAGCAGTTACTCGAGGTACAGGGTACGCGGAGAGACCCAGTACTTC. Translated, it gives CASSYSRYRVRGETQYF.